Listed here are 8 T cell receptor beta chains from one sample, sequenced in a study of cytomegalovirus exposure and HLA in healthy donors. This PCR relied on a set of 60 Vbeta primers and 13 Jbeta primers. Method: immunoSEQ multiplex PCR; TCRdb's copy keeps in-frame clones and lacks some. This table holds about 190,000 clones. Sample: PBMCs. All receptors come from a man between 25 and 39 years old in good health and CMV-seronegative.

This rearrangement joins TRBV5-4 to TRBJ1-5, with D unclear. Trimming cost V 2 bases and J 5 bases, with 11 bases left between them. The CDR3 covers 14 residues. Germline assignment: CDR1 SGHNT and CDR2 YYREEE (reference sequence). The DNA for the CDR3 is TGTGCCAGCAGCTTTGGAGGGATAGATCAGCCCCAGCATTTT. It is translated as CASSFGGIDQPQHF.

This rearrangement joins TRBV5-6 to TRBJ2-1; 11 bases fit TRBD2. Germline trimming cut 5 bases from V and 0 bases from J; bases unmatched to any gene: 4. The CDR3 has 16 residues. Per germline, CDR1 SGHDT and CDR2 YYEEEE. CDR3 amino acids: CASRVAGGGSYNEQFF. CDR3 DNA sequence: TGTGCCAGCAGAGTAGCGGGGGGGGGCTCCTACAATGAGCAGTTCTTC. The full variable domain, with the rest looked up from reference TRBV5-6 and TRBJ2-1, is DAGVTQSPTHLIKTRGQQVTLRCSPKSGHDTVSWYQQALGQGPQFIFQYYEEEERQRGNFPDRFSGHQFPNYSSELNVNALLLGDSALYLCASRVAGGGSYNEQFFGPGTRLTVL.

The chain couples TRBV11-2 to TRBJ1-5; 7 bases are a match to TRBD1. The CDR3 length is 14 residues. Germline trimming cut 3 bases from V and 5 bases from J; bases unmatched to any gene: 4. CDR1 SGHAT and CDR2 FQNNGV come from the germline V gene. The CDR3 nucleotides are TGTGCCAGCAGCTTTTCTGACAGGGATCAGCCCCAGCATTTT. It is translated as CASSFSDRDQPQHF.

The chain is built from TRBV7-9 and TRBJ2-2; 8 bases are shared with TRBD2. Germline lookup yields CDR1 SEHNR and CDR2 FQNEAQ (reference sequence). Losses at the gene ends were 2 bases for V and 2 bases for J; bases not matched to a gene: 7. CDR3 length: 17 amino acids. CDR3 sequence reads: CASSLPPGGHNTGELFF. The CDR3 nucleotides read TGTGCCAGCAGCTTACCCCCGGGGGGGCATAACACCGGGGAGCTGTTTTTT. The full variable domain, with the rest looked up from reference TRBV7-9 and TRBJ2-2, is DTGVSQNPRHKITKRGQNVTFRCDPISEHNRLYWYRQTLGQGPEFLTYFQNEAQLEKSRLLSDRFSAERPKGSFSTLEIQRTEQGDSAMYLCASSLPPGGHNTGELFFGEGSRLTVL.

This chain joins TRBV11-2 and TRBJ2-5; D possibly corresponds to TRBD1 (5 bases). Trimming stripped 5 bases from V and 0 bases from J, with 10 bases between. CDR1 and CDR2 from the germline V gene are SGHAT and FQNNGV. This CDR3 is 14 amino acids long. This chain's CDR3 is CASSLQVHQETQYF. As DNA, the CDR3 is TGTGCCAGCAGCCTACAGGTGCACCAAGAGACCCAGTACTTC.

This sequence joins TRBV5-6 and TRBJ1-5, with 8 bases fitting TRBD1. The CDR3 runs 15 residues. The germline V gene encodes CDR1 SGHDT and CDR2 YYEEEE. V shed 4 bases and J 5 bases; nucleotides not matched to a gene: 8. The CDR3 DNA sequence: TGTGCCAGCAGCCTGGGGCCAGGGGGCCATCAGCCCCAGCATTTT. This codes for CASSLGPGGHQPQHF.

The CDR3 here is CASSQSLRGLGIRYEQYF. The CDR3 DNA reads as TGCGCCAGCAGTCAATCGTTAAGAGGCCTCGGGATCCGCTACGAGCAGTACTTC. The V and J genes are TRBV23-1 and TRBJ2-7; weak D call: TRBD2 (5 bases). TRBV23-1 is an open reading frame whose function is uncertain. The CDR3 extends over 18 amino acids. Trimming removed 0 bases from V and 3 bases from J, with 21 bases in between.

The chain joins TRBV5-1 to TRBJ2-7, with TRBD1 matching over 8 bases. Looked up from germline, CDR1 is SGHRS and CDR2 is YFSETQ. The CDR3 is made up of 14 amino acids. Trimming cost V 0 bases and J 3 bases; bases outside gene matches: 2. CDR3 residues: CASSLGDRNYEQYF. As DNA, the CDR3 is TGCGCCAGCAGCTTGGGGGACAGGAACTACGAGCAGTACTTC.